This record covers a single T cell receptor (beta chain). The data belong to a study of somatic mutations in cytotoxic T cells in rheumatoid arthritis. J lost 0 bases, V lost 4 bases, and 2 bases had no gene match. CDR1 and CDR2 (germline): SNHLY, FYNNEI. The CDR3 runs 15 residues. Produced via immunoSEQ multiplex PCR; TCRdb's table is partial and in-frame only. The sample comprises over 3,000 clones, approximately 80% of which are singletons, and roughly 30% rests with the top ten. The sample comprised CD8+ T cells sorted from blood. The clonotype was recovered from a man between 50 and 59 years old with rheumatoid arthritis. J is TRBJ2-7 and V is TRBV2, with TRBD2 matching over 11 bases. CDR3 sequence reads: CASSGTSGSSYEQYF. The CDR3 DNA reads TGTGCCAGCAGTGGCACTAGCGGGAGCTCCTACGAGCAGTACTTC.